The TCR beta chain described here comes from a study of OX40 agonist ivuxolimab in advanced cancers. Study as a whole: Intravenous ivuxolimab at 0.01 to 10 mg/kg was given to patients every 2 weeks. Participants, 65% to 85% male, averaged roughly 60 years of age, ranging from roughly 23 to 90.

J lost 4 bases, V lost 3 bases, and 10 bases had no gene match. The CDR3 extends over 16 amino acids. The germline gives CDR1 MDHEN, CDR2 SYDVKM. Sequencing was performed with immunoSEQ multiplex PCR; in TCRdb, only in-frame clones are kept and a portion is missing. The sample contains roughly 25,000 clones, around 80% of which appear only once. The TCR sequence derives from an adult with an advanced solid tumor such as melanoma, head and neck, liver or kidney cancer. The chain is built from TRBV28 and TRBJ2-7, with 9 positions matching TRBD1. Sequencing was performed on CD4+ or CD8+ T cells sorted from blood, taken in a trial of the OX40 agonist ivuxolimab. Written as DNA, the CDR3 is TGTGCCAGCAGTTTGGGAGGGACAGGGCGACCTTACGAGCAGTACTTC. Its protein is CASSLGGTGRPYEQYF.